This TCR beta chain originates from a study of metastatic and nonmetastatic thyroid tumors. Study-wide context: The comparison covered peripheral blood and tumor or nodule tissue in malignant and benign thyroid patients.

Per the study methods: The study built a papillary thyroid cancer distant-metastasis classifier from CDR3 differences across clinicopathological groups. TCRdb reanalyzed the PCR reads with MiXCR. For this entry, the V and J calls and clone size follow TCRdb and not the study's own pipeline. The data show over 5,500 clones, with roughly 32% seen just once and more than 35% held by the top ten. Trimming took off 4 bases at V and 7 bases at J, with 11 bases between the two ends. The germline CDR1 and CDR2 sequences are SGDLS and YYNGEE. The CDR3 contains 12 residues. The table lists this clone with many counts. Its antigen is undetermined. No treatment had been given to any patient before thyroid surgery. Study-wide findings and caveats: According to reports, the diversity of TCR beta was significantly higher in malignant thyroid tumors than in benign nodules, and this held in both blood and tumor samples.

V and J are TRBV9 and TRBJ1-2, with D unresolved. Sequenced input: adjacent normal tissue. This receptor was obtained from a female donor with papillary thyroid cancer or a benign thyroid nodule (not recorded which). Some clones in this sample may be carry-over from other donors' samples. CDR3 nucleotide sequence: TGTGCCAGCAGCCAAGAGGACGGTGGCTACACCTTC. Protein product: CASSQEDGGYTF. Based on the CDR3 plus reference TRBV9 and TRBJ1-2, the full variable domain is DSGVTQTPKHLITATGQRVTLRCSPRSGDLSVYWYQQSLDQGLQFLIQYYNGEERAKGNILERFSAQQFPDLHSELNLSSLELGDSALYFCASSQEDGGYTFGSGTRLTVV.